Detailed here is one T cell receptor beta chain. Its cognate antigen is unknown. This entry is derived from a study of T cell responses to AZD1222 COVID-19 vaccine. Findings of the study overall: Scientists sampled the repertoires only once the peak T cell response had passed.

Germline V CDR1 and CDR2: SQVTM, ANQGSEA. J gave up 4 bases and V 5 bases, and 13 bases lay outside the gene matches. The CDR3 runs to 19 residues. Here immunoSEQ multiplex PCR was the method, and the copy in TCRdb shows in-frame clones only, minus some. The sample has about 100,000 clones, around nine tenths seen once. This sequence originates from an adult in good health. Sequencing used peripheral blood, obtained on day 0 of AZD1222 vaccination. The chain couples TRBV29-1 to TRBJ2-2; 16 bases are a match to TRBD2. The CDR3 region is CSVWIPPGLAGGRTGELFF. The CDR3, as DNA: TGCAGCGTTTGGATACCCCCGGGACTAGCGGGAGGGCGCACCGGGGAGCTGTTTTTT.